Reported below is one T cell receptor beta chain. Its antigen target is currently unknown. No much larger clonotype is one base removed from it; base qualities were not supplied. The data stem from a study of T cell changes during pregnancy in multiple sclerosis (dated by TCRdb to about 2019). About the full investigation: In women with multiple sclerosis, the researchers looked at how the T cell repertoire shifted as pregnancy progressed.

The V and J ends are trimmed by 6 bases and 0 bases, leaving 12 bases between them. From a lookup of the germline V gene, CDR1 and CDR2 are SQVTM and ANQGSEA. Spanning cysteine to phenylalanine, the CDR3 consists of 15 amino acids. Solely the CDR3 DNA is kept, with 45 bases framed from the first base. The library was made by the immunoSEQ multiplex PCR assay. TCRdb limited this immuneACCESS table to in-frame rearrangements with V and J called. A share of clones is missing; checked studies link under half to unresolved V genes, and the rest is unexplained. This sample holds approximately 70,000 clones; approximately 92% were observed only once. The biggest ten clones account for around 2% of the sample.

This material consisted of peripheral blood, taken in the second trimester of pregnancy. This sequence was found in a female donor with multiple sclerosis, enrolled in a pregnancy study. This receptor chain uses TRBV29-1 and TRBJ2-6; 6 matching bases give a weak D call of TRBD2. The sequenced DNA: TGCAGCGTCCTTGGGGGGAGCTCTGGGGCCAACGTCCTGACTTTC. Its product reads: CSVLGGSSGANVLTF.